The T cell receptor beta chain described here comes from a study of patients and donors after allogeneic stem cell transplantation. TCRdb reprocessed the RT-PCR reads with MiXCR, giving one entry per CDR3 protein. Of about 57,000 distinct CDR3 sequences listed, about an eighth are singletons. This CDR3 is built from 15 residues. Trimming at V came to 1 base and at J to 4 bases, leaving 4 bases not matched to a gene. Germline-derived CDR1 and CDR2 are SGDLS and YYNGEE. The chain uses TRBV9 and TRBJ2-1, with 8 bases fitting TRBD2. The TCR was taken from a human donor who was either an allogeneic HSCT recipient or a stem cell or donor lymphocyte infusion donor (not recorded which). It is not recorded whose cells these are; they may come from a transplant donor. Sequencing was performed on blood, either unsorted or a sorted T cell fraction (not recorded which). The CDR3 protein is CASSVTSGYYNEQFF. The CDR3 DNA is TGTGCCAGCAGCGTAACTAGCGGCTATTACAATGAGCAGTTCTTC.